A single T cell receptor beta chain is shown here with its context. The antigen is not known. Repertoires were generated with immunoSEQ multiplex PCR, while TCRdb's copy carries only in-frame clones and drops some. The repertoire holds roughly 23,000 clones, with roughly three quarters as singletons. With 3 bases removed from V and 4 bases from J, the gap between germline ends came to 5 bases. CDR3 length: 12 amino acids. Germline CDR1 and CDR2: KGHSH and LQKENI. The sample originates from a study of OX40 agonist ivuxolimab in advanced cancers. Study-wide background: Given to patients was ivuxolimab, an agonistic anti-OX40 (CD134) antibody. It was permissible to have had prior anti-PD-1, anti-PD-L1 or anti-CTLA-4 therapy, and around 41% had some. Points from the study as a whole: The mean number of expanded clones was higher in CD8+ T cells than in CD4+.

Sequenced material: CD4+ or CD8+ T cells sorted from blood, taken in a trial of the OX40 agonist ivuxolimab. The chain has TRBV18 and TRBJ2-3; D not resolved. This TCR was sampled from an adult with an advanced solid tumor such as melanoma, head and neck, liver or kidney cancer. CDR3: CASSPAPDTQYF. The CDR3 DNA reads TGTGCCAGCTCACCCGCGCCAGATACGCAGTATTTT.